The next 30 T cell receptor beta chains were all read from a single sample in a study of shared clonotypes between healthy human individuals. The protocol was immunoSEQ multiplex PCR, while the TCRdb copy is restricted to in-frame clones and leaves out a portion. The sample lists some 740,000 clones, roughly 92% occurring once. It was CD45RO-negative cells, positively selected for CCR7, that made up naive CD8 cells, with terminally differentiated effector memory CD45RA+ cells excluded. Sequencing was carried out using naive CD8+ T cells sorted from blood. The receptors stem from a man aged 30-40 years in good health.

The chain has TRBV4-2 and TRBJ1-1; D unclear. Per germline, CDR1 LGHNA and CDR2 YNFKEQ. Deletions cut 1 base from V and 4 bases from J, with 16 bases between. This CDR3 has 16 residues. CDR3 sequence: CASSQGFGDIVTEAFF. As DNA, the CDR3 is TGTGCCAGCAGCCAAGGGTTTGGGGATATTGTCACTGAAGCTTTCTTT.

This chain joins TRBV28 and TRBJ2-5, with 8 bases matching TRBD1. The CDR3 is 15 amino acids. The trim removed 6 bases at V and 5 bases at J, leaving 11 bases unmatched. CDR1 is MDHEN, CDR2 SYDVKM, per germline. The CDR3 region has the DNA TGTGCCAGCAGACCGCCAGACAGGGGAAGCGAGACCCAGTACTTC. It codes for CASRPPDRGSETQYF.

This rearrangement joins TRBV27 to TRBJ2-7; 8 nucleotides match TRBD2. J gave up 2 bases and V 0 bases, and 3 bases lay outside the gene matches. The CDR3 consists of 15 residues. Germline V lookup: CDR1 MNHEY, CDR2 SMNVEV (reference sequence). CDR3 DNA: TGTGCCAGCAGTTTATCGACTAGCGACGCCTACGAGCAGTACTTC. Amino acids: CASSLSTSDAYEQYF.

The V gene is TRBV5-5, the J gene TRBJ2-1, with TRBD2 matching over 7 bases. V dropped 3 bases and J dropped 2; count of bases not matched to a gene: 11. Germline V CDR1 and CDR2: SGHKS, YYEKEE (reference sequence). The CDR3 totals 17 residues. The CDR3 sequence: CASSWGGLGNPYNEQFF. In DNA form, the CDR3 reads TGTGCCAGCAGCTGGGGAGGGTTGGGGAACCCCTACAATGAGCAGTTCTTC. The whole variable domain, remainder taken from reference TRBV5-5 and TRBJ2-1, is DAGVTQSPTHLIKTRGQQVTLRCSPISGHKSVSWYQQVLGQGPQFIFQYYEKEERGRGNFPDRFSARQFPNYSSELNVNALLLGDSALYLCASSWGGLGNPYNEQFFGPGTRLTVL.

V is TRBV14 and J is TRBJ2-3; D is perhaps TRBD2 (6 bases). V lost 1 base, J lost 4 bases, and 12 bases lay in between. The CDR3 has 15 residues. The germline V gene has CDR1 SGHDN and CDR2 FVKESK. The DNA for the CDR3 is TGTGCCAGCAGCCAAGGCGTGTCGGGGGCAGATACGCAGTATTTT. Its translation: CASSQGVSGADTQYF.

The rearrangement uses TRBV15 and TRBJ2-5; unclear D gene. Trimming left V 1 base short and J 2 bases short, with 5 bases between. Germline loops: CDR1 LNHNV, CDR2 YYDKDF (reference sequence). The CDR3 extends over 13 amino acids. The CDR3 nucleotides read TGTGCCACCAGCAGAGGTAGACAAGAGACCCAGTACTTC. Translation gives CATSRGRQETQYF.

This chain uses TRBV5-1 with TRBJ2-2, with TRBD1 identical over 7 bases. V dropped 4 bases and J dropped 1; count of bases not matched to a gene: 7. Germline V gene lookup returns CDR1 SGHRS and CDR2 YFSETQ. The CDR3 spans 16 residues. CDR3 coding DNA: TGCGCCAGCAGCGCTACCCGGGACAGGAACACCGGGGAGCTGTTTTTT. Its protein product is CASSATRDRNTGELFF.

This clone is a singleton in its sample. The chain recombines TRBV5-1 with TRBJ2-3; a possible D gene is TRBD2 (5 bases). Germline V gene lookup returns CDR1 SGHRS and CDR2 YFSETQ. The CDR3 consists of 15 residues. Trimming stripped 0 bases from V and 2 bases from J, with 10 bases between. The CDR3 loop is CASSLVDYFTDTQYF. The CDR3 nucleotides read TGCGCCAGCAGCTTGGTCGACTACTTCACAGATACGCAGTATTTT.

This sequence joins TRBV5-1 and TRBJ1-2; TRBD1 aligns across 9 bases. Germline loops: CDR1 SGHRS, CDR2 YFSETQ. The CDR3 is 17 residues long. The J segment lost 4 bases and the V segment lost 0 bases, leaving 10 bases of the junction unmatched. The CDR3 is CASSLGSGTGIFYGYTF. Written as DNA, the CDR3 is TGCGCCAGCAGCTTGGGATCCGGGACAGGGATTTTCTATGGCTACACCTTC.

A note on this clone: Germline is not matched at one junction end, which may reflect a read error. This chain joins TRBV11-2 and TRBJ2-7; 9 positions agree with TRBD2. This CDR3 is built from 14 residues. Germline CDR1 reads SGHAT; CDR2 reads FQNNGV. This CDR3 reads CASSPHPLGLACVF. CDR3 DNA: TGTGCCAGCAGCCCGCACCCTCTGGGACTAGCTTGCGTATTC.

The chain links TRBV7-3 to TRBJ2-3; no definite D call. Trimming took 6 bases from V and 5 from J, leaving 21 bases between them. Germline values: CDR1 SGHTA, CDR2 FQGTGA. This CDR3 is built from 16 residues. DNA for the CDR3: TGTGCCAGCAGTCAAGACCTAGTCCGTTCCGAAGATACGCAGTATTTT. Protein: CASSQDLVRSEDTQYF.

The chain joins TRBV11-2 to TRBJ2-7; D possibly corresponds to TRBD2 (6 bases). The V end lost 3 bases, the J end lost 0 bases, and 15 bases lay between the germline ends. This CDR3 is 16 amino acids long. CDR1 and CDR2 from the germline V gene are SGHAT and FQNNGV. This chain's CDR3 is CASSFPSGLSSYEQYF. The CDR3 nucleotides read TGTGCCAGCAGCTTTCCTTCGGGACTGAGCTCCTACGAGCAGTACTTC.

A few counts support this clone. CDR3 sequence: CGTVWTGELFF. DNA for the CDR3: TGTGGTACGGTTTGGACCGGGGAGCTGTTTTTT. This chain joins TRBV2 and TRBJ2-2, with D unclear. CDR1 is SNHLY and CDR2 is FYNNEI in the germline V gene. The CDR3 consists of 11 residues.

The chain has TRBV6-5 and TRBJ2-3, with 9 positions matching TRBD1. Germline trimming cut 4 bases from V and 5 bases from J; bases unmatched to any gene: 7. The length of the CDR3 is 15 residues. Germline assignment: CDR1 MNHEY and CDR2 SVGAGI. The CDR3 DNA reads TGTGCCAGCAGTTCCCCCACAGGGGGCATAGATACGCAGTATTTT. It yields the protein CASSSPTGGIDTQYF.

On this clone: Within the sample, other DNA sequences also encode this same CDR3. CDR3 bases: TGTGCCAGCAGCTTGGGACTAGCGGGAGGGCCTGGCACAGATACGCAGTATTTT. This gives the protein CASSLGLAGGPGTDTQYF. This chain links TRBV11-2 with TRBJ2-3; 16 nucleotides agree with TRBD2. CDR3 length: 18 amino acids. Germline-derived CDR1 and CDR2 are SGHAT and FQNNGV. Trimming cost V 3 bases and J 1 base; bases outside gene matches: 4.

J is TRBJ2-3 and V is TRBV7-7; 10 bases fit TRBD2. Unmatched junction bases numbered 4, after V lost 2 bases and J lost 5 bases. The CDR3 is made up of 15 amino acids. The germline V gene encodes CDR1 SSHAT and CDR2 FNYEAQ (reference sequence). This chain's CDR3 is CASSLTSGKGDTQYF. CDR3 nucleotides: TGTGCCAGCAGCTTAACTAGCGGGAAGGGAGATACGCAGTATTTT.

This chain connects TRBV27 to TRBJ2-7, with 7 nucleotides matching TRBD1. Losses at the gene ends were 6 bases for V and 5 bases for J; bases not matched to a gene: 10. This CDR3 comprises 14 residues. CDR1 is MNHEY, CDR2 SMNVEV, per germline (reference sequence). CDR3 DNA: TGTGCCAGCAGCAAACCGACAGGGATCCACGAGCAGTACTTC. The encoded protein is CASSKPTGIHEQYF.

V and J are TRBV27 and TRBJ2-5, with 10 bases matching TRBD2. V was pared by 6 bases and J by 5 bases, with 12 bases of the junction left unmatched. There are 16 residues in the CDR3. Germline CDR1 MNHEY, CDR2 SMNVEV (reference sequence). The CDR3, as DNA: TGTGCCAGCAGCCTGGGGCTAGCGGGAGTAGGGGAGACCCAGTACTTC. Residues: CASSLGLAGVGETQYF.

The chain couples TRBV4-3 to TRBJ2-1, with 8 bases that match TRBD2. The ends lost 4 bases at V and 5 bases at J; junction bases unmatched: 13. Germline loops: CDR1 LGHNA, CDR2 YSLEER. This CDR3 has 17 residues. The CDR3, as DNA: TGCGCCAGCAGCCTCTTCCGGGGCGGGAGGTTCCACAATGAGCAGTTCTTC. Amino acid sequence: CASSLFRGGRFHNEQFF.

V gene TRBV4-3 combines with J gene TRBJ2-7; 7 bases map to TRBD1. The V segment lost 4 bases and the J segment 12 bases; nucleotides outside the gene matches: 12. This CDR3 is built from 13 residues. From germline, CDR1 is LGHNA and CDR2 YSLEER. CDR3 DNA: TGCGCCAGCAGCCGGAGGATCCGGGACAGCTTGTACTTC. Translating it yields CASSRRIRDSLYF.

This clone was detected only a few times. The chain uses TRBV2 and TRBJ2-1; D possibly corresponds to TRBD1 (6 bases). This CDR3 contains 13 residues. Deletions cut 3 bases from V and 4 bases from J, with 7 bases between. Looked up from germline, CDR1 is SNHLY and CDR2 is FYNNEI. CDR3 protein: CASSDGQYNEQFF. CDR3 nucleotide sequence: TGTGCCAGCAGTGACGGACAGTACAATGAGCAGTTCTTC.

A note on this clone: The sample contains more than one DNA sequence encoding this CDR3. The genes are TRBV18 and TRBJ2-7; D gene uncertain. Trimming took off 0 bases at V and 3 bases at J, with 6 bases between the two ends. The CDR3 has 13 residues. Germline V CDR1 and CDR2: KGHSH, LQKENI. The CDR3 sequence: CASSPPEDYEQYF. The CDR3, as DNA: TGTGCCAGCTCACCACCCGAGGACTACGAGCAGTACTTC.

In its sample, this clone was seen a few times. This chain links TRBV10-1 with TRBJ2-5, with TRBD1 matching over 7 bases. This CDR3 has 15 residues. V was clipped by 7 bases and J by 3 bases; unmatched bases: 11. Germline V CDR1 and CDR2: WNHNN, SYGVQD (reference sequence). CDR3 in amino acids: CASTLNTGEEETQYF. As DNA, the CDR3 is TGCGCCAGCACCCTTAATACAGGGGAAGAAGAGACCCAGTACTTC.

The DNA for the CDR3 is TGCGCCAGCAGTCCTATAGCGGGAGGCAGACCACCTAGCACAGATACGCAGTATTTT. Protein product: CASSPIAGGRPPSTDTQYF. The rearrangement uses TRBV23-1 and TRBJ2-3; 10 bases are a match to TRBD2. TRBV23-1 is reported as an ORF; its role is uncertain. The CDR3 runs 19 residues. V dropped 4 bases and J dropped 0; count of bases not matched to a gene: 13.

The chain carries TRBV9 and TRBJ1-1; possible D gene TRBD1, 6 bases. The CDR3 is 14 residues long. V lost 0 bases, J lost 4 bases, and 10 bases lay in between. CDR1 and CDR2 (germline): SGDLS, YYNGEE. CDR3 DNA sequence: TGTGCCAGCAGCGTAGCGGGGGGCGGCACTGAAGCTTTCTTT. It translates to CASSVAGGGTEAFF. Looking up the rest from reference TRBV9 and TRBJ1-1 gives the full variable domain: DSGVTQTPKHLITATGQRVTLRCSPRSGDLSVYWYQQSLDQGLQFLIQYYNGEERAKGNILERFSAQQFPDLHSELNLSSLELGDSALYFCASSVAGGGTEAFFGQGTRLTVV.

The chain combines TRBV4-1 with TRBJ2-7; possible D gene TRBD2, 6 bases. The ends were cut back, 0 bases at V and 2 bases at J, with 11 bases in the middle. Germline V lookup: CDR1 MGHRA, CDR2 YSYEKL. The CDR3 is 15 amino acids. CDR3 coding DNA: TGCGCCAGCAGCCAAGAGGGACTTAAAACCTACGAGCAGTACTTC. This encodes CASSQEGLKTYEQYF.

This chain uses TRBV11-2 with TRBJ2-5; D unclear. CDR3 length: 13 residues. V dropped 3 bases and J dropped 5 bases, with 10 bases sitting between them. The V gene's germline CDR1 is SGHAT and CDR2 FQNNGV. The CDR3, as DNA: TGTGCCAGCAGCTTTGATCTCGCGGAGACCCAGTACTTC. Translating gives CASSFDLAETQYF.

CDR3 in DNA: TGTGCCAGCAGCTGGGGACTAGCGGGATTGAACACCGGGGAGCTGTTTTTT. Translation: CASSWGLAGLNTGELFF. V and J are TRBV7-3 and TRBJ2-2, with TRBD2 identical over 13 bases. The CDR3 is 17 residues long. V shed 4 bases, J shed 1 base, and the junction held 3 bases outside the gene matches. Germline V gene data show CDR1 as SGHTA and CDR2 as FQGTGA.

This chain links TRBV7-9 with TRBJ1-5; a possible D gene is TRBD1 (6 bases). This CDR3 spans 15 amino acids. V was trimmed by 5 bases and J by 0 bases, leaving 11 bases between them. CDR1 and CDR2 from the germline V gene are SEHNR and FQNEAQ (reference sequence). The CDR3 DNA reads as TGTGCCAGCAGCCCGCAGGGGATTAGCAATCAGCCCCAGCATTTT. Encoded protein: CASSPQGISNQPQHF.

The genes are TRBV29-1 and TRBJ2-1; 10 bases fit TRBD2. The CDR3 covers 14 residues. Germline lookup yields CDR1 SQVTM and CDR2 ANQGSEA. V was clipped by 3 bases and J by 5 bases; unmatched bases: 4. The CDR3 region is CSVDSGRSHNEQFF. The CDR3 DNA sequence: TGCAGCGTTGATAGCGGGAGGTCCCACAATGAGCAGTTCTTC.